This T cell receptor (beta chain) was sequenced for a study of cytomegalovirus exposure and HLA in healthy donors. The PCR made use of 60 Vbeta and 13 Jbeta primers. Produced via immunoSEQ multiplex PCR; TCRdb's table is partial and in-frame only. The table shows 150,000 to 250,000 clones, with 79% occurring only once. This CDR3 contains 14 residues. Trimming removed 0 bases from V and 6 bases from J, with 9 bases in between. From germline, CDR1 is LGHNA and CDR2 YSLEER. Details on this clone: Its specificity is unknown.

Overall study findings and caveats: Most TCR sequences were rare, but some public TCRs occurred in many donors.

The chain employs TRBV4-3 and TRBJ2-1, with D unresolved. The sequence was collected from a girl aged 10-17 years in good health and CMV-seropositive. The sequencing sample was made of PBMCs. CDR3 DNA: TGCGCCAGCAGCCAAGATAGACTCGGCAATGAGCAGTTCTTC. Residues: CASSQDRLGNEQFF.